A selection of T cell receptor beta chains follows, all from one sample in a study of T cell responses to AZD1222 COVID-19 vaccine. Sequencing used immunoSEQ multiplex PCR; TCRdb keeps in-frame clones, though not all of them. The sample shows approximately 150,000 clones, 88% of them seen only once. Sequences were derived from peripheral blood, sampled on day 0 of MenACWY control vaccination. The receptors shown here come from an adult in good health. Both conserved end residues are part of each CDR3. The D gene is left open where the match is weak. Size values are once, few and many counts, or a class for expanded clones, and some rows have none.

TRBJ1-4 TRBV19 . . TGTGCCAGTAGTATTGATGAGGGTCGGGGCAAACTGTTTTTT CASSIDEGRGKLFF
TRBJ2-7 TRBV19 TRBD1 . TGTGCCAGCTTCACGACAGGGGGCGTCTACGAGCAGTACTTC CASFTTGGVYEQYF
TRBJ1-3 TRBV5-1 . once TGCGCCAGCAGCTTGGAGGTCGGCCCCCGGAGTGGAAACACCATATATTTT CASSLEVGPRSGNTIYF
TRBJ2-7 TRBV7-2 . once TGTGCCAGCAGCTTCGGGACCCTTTACGAGCAGTACTTC CASSFGTLYEQYF
TRBJ2-3 TRBV18 . . TGTGCCAGCTCACCATCGCTCACAGATACGCAGTATTTT CASSPSLTDTQYF
TRBJ2-3 TRBV7-9 . . TGTGCCAGCAGTTCGCAGTATTTT CASSSQYF
TRBJ1-1 TRBV11-3 TRBD1 few TGTGCCAGCAGCCCCCCCCTGGGACAGGGGGCTGGGGACACTGAAGCTTTCTTT CASSPPLGQGAGDTEAFF
TRBJ1-1 TRBV7-2 . . TGTGCCAGCAGCTTAAACACTGAAGCTTTCTTT CASSLNTEAFF
TRBJ1-2 TRBV5-4 . . TGTGCCAGCAGCGACAAGAGGGGCTACACCTTC CASSDKRGYTF
TRBJ2-1 TRBV9 . . TGTGCCAGCAGCGTGACAGGCTTCTCCTACAATGAGCAGTTCTTC CASSVTGFSYNEQFF
TRBJ2-7 TRBV5-4 . . TGTGCCAGCAGCTTGAAAGAGTTAGGAAAGTCCCACGAGCAGTACTTC CASSLKELGKSHEQYF
TRBJ1-1 TRBV19 . . TGTGCCAGTAGAATGTCGTTCATGAACACTGAAGCTTTCTTT CASRMSFMNTEAFF
TRBJ1-1 TRBV28 . . TGTGCCAGCAGTTTTTCAAAAGGAGCTTTCTTT CASSFSKGAFF
TRBJ2-2 TRBV5-1 . few TGCGCCAGCAGCTTGAGCGGCGGTTCGGAATACGGAGGGCTGTTTTTT CASSLSGGSEYGGLFF
TRBJ1-1 TRBV12-5 TRBD1 . TGTGCTAGTGGTTTGTTTCGGACAGGGAGGAACACTGAAGCTTTCTTT CASGLFRTGRNTEAFF
TRBJ1-2 TRBV28 . once TGTGCCAGCGGACCACCCGGGCGCTCGGATGGCTACACCTTC CASGPPGRSDGYTF
TRBJ1-2 TRBV5-8 TRBD1 once TGTGCCAGCAGCTTGGCACAGGGGGCGCTTGGTGGCTACACCTTC CASSLAQGALGGYTF
TRBJ1-1 TRBV12-5 TRBD1 . TGTGCTAGTGGTTTGCTGGCAGGGGGGACTGAAGCTTTCTTT CASGLLAGGTEAFF
TRBJ1-2 TRBV6-1 . . TGTGCCAGCAGTGAAGGTAGCAGGGCCGCTAACTATGGCTACACCTTC CASSEGSRAANYGYTF
TRBJ2-3 TRBV11-3 TRBD1 . TGTGCCAGCAGCTTAGATGGACAGGGGGCGGATACGCAGTATTTT CASSLDGQGADTQYF
TRBJ1-5 TRBV7-3 . . TGTGCCAGCAGCTTAACGGCGGATCAGCCCCAGCATTTT CASSLTADQPQHF
TRBJ2-7 TRBV7-9 TRBD1 . TGTGCCAGCAGCTTAGCCGCAGGGGGCTTCGACGAGCAGTACTTC CASSLAAGGFDEQYF
TRBJ2-1 TRBV27 . . TGTGCCAGCGCCGGAGACGGAACCTACAATGAGCAGTTCTTC CASAGDGTYNEQFF
TRBJ1-6 TRBV7-3 . . TGTGCCAGCAGCTGGACCGCTTCGGATTCACCCCTCCACTTT CASSWTASDSPLHF
TRBJ2-7 TRBV5-1 TRBD1 . TGCGCCAGCAGCGGGGGGACAGGCCGATACTCCTACGAGCAGTACTTC CASSGGTGRYSYEQYF
TRBJ1-6 TRBV7-3 TRBD1 . TGTGCCAGCAGCATGAGACAGGGAGATTCACCCCTCCACTTT CASSMRQGDSPLHF
TRBJ2-2 TRBV6-2/TRBV6-3 . . TGTGCCAGCAGTTCTGGCACGGGGGGGGAGCTGTTTTTT CASSSGTGGELFF
TRBJ1-1 TRBV2 . . TGTGCCAGCAGTGAAGGTCAACCAATCAGAGCTTTCTTT CASSEGQPIRAFF
TRBJ1-4 TRBV4-1 . . TGCGCCAGCAGCCAAACAGGAGAGAGGAGACTGTTTTTT CASSQTGERRLFF
TRBJ2-1 TRBV5-1 . . TGCGCCAGCAGCTTGTGGGTAGGGGGAGGGAATGAGCAGTTCTTC CASSLWVGGGNEQFF
TRBJ2-1 TRBV5-1 . once TGCGCCAGCTTAGGGGGGGAGAGCTCCTACAATGAGCAGTTCTTC CASLGGESSYNEQFF
TRBJ1-2 TRBV7-2 TRBD1 . TGTGCCAGCAGCCTTTTACCAGGGGGCGAATCTGGCTACACCTTC CASSLLPGGESGYTF
TRBJ1-1 TRBV5-1 TRBD1 . TGCGCCAGCAGCTTGGGACAGGGGAGAACTGAAGCTTTCTTT CASSLGQGRTEAFF
TRBJ2-7 TRBV28 TRBD1 . TGTGCCAGCAGCTCAGACAGGGGCGAGCAGTACTTC CASSSDRGEQYF
TRBJ1-2 TRBV7-2 . . TGTGCCAGCAGCTTGGGAACCGAGCTACCCTATGGCTACACCTTC CASSLGTELPYGYTF
TRBJ1-6 TRBV2 . . TGTGCCAGCAGTGAAGCGGGTGCTTCACCCCTCCACTTT CASSEAGASPLHF
TRBJ2-5 TRBV7-2 . . TGTGCCAGCAGCTTAGCTCTACAGCCCCAAGAGACCCAGTACTTC CASSLALQPQETQYF
TRBJ2-7 TRBV3-1/TRBV3-2 . . TGTGCCAGCAGCCAGTCTCCGGCCACCCAGGGGGAGCAGTACTTC CASSQSPATQGEQYF
TRBJ1-3 TRBV5-1 . few TGCGCCAGCAGCTTGGATGGGGTTACCTCTGGAAACACCATATATTTT CASSLDGVTSGNTIYF
TRBJ1-2 TRBV15 TRBD1 . TGTGCCACCAGCACAAGGGTTACAGGGGATGGCTACACCTTC CATSTRVTGDGYTF
TRBJ2-2 TRBV9 . . TGTGCCAGCAGCGTAGCAGGGGACTCGTTCGCGAACACCGGGGAGCTGTTTTTT CASSVAGDSFANTGELFF
TRBJ1-1 TRBV6-5 TRBD1 few TGTGCCAGCAGTTACTTAAGGACAGGGGTCCCTGAAGCTTTCTTT CASSYLRTGVPEAFF
TRBJ1-4 TRBV5-6 TRBD1 . TGTGCCAGCAGCGGAACGGACAGGGACGAAAAACTGTTTTTT CASSGTDRDEKLFF
TRBJ2-3 TRBV5-4 . . TGTGCCAGCAGCTTGGATGGTAGCGGTAACACAGATACGCAGTATTTT CASSLDGSGNTDTQYF
TRBJ1-3 TRBV3-1/TRBV3-2 . . TGTGCCAGCAGCCAAGAGGAAAGCGGACAAGGGTGTGGAAACACCATATATTTT CASSQEESGQGCGNTIYF
TRBJ2-3 TRBV29-1 TRBD2 . TGCAGCGTCGTTCCTCCAGCGGGAGGGGGTTTTTATGGCACAGATACGCAGTATTTT CSVVPPAGGGFYGTDTQYF
TRBJ2-1 TRBV6-5 TRBD2 few TGTGCCAGCAGTTACTATGGGACTAGCGGGGGGAATGAGCAGTTCTTC CASSYYGTSGGNEQFF
TRBJ2-7 TRBV29-1 TRBD2 . TGCAGCGTTGTCCGCACTAGCGCAACCTACGAGCAGTACTTC CSVVRTSATYEQYF
TRBJ1-2 TRBV9 TRBD1 . TGTGCCAGCAGCCCGAGAGGACAGGGGGCGCAAGGCTATGGCTACACCTTC CASSPRGQGAQGYGYTF
TRBJ1-2 TRBV28 . . TGTGCCAGCAGTCCGCAGTATAACTATGGCTACACCTTC CASSPQYNYGYTF
TRBJ2-2 TRBV14 TRBD1 . TGTGCCAGCAGCCTCGCTCCGGGACAGGGTTTGTCCGGGGAGCTGTTTTTT CASSLAPGQGLSGELFF
TRBJ2-3 TRBV2 TRBD2 . TGTGCCAGCAGTTTAACAGGGACTAGCGGCACAGATACGCAGTATTTT CASSLTGTSGTDTQYF
TRBJ1-2 TRBV12-3/TRBV12-4 . few TGTGCCAGCAGTAGACAGCTCTATGGCTACACCTTC CASSRQLYGYTF
TRBJ1-2 TRBV29-1 TRBD1 few TGCAGCGTGGGACAGAGTGCTGGATATGGCTACACCTTC CSVGQSAGYGYTF
TRBJ1-3 TRBV5-6 TRBD1 . TGTGCCAGCAACCCCCAGGGGGCTGGAAACACCATATATTTT CASNPQGAGNTIYF
TRBJ1-2 TRBV20-1 . once TGCAGTGCTCAAGGTCGGGTTGGCTACACCTTC CSAQGRVGYTF